One and the same sample provided the 15 T cell receptor beta chains below, sequenced in a study of Ad26.COV2.S vaccination and SARS-CoV-2 variants (dated by TCRdb to 2020 to 2023). The library was obtained by the immunoSEQ multiplex PCR assay. TCRdb provides this immuneACCESS table in a form limited to in-frame rearrangements. Some clones are lacking; in checked studies, under half of them reflect an unresolved V gene, and why the rest are absent is not known. The sample includes hundreds of thousands of clones, with 88% observed a single time. Clones ranked in the top ten supply about 6.4% of the sample. What this sample's treatment or condition label stands for: around 19 received Ad26.COV2.S at low or high dose, single or two shots; about 5 received placebo; per-sample allocation not given. Repertoires of vaccine and placebo recipients were sequenced from samples taken on day 63 after the first injection.

The input for sequencing was peripheral blood, taken in a trial of Ad26.COV2.S vaccine versus placebo. The receptors originated from a person aged 18 to 59 who received the Ad26.COV2.S COVID-19 vaccine or a placebo.

Only one count was recorded for this clone. J is TRBJ2-7 and V is TRBV27, with 10 positions matching TRBD1. The CDR3 length is 14 residues. The V gene's germline CDR1 is MNHEY and CDR2 SMNVEV (reference sequence). V shed 5 bases, J shed 5 bases, and the junction held 6 bases outside the gene matches. The CDR3 DNA sequence: TGTGCCAGCAGTATGGGACAGGGGTTGGACGAGCAGTACTTC. This sequence encodes CASSMGQGLDEQYF.

V is TRBV7-9 and J is TRBJ2-3, with a possible D match to TRBD2 (8 bases). From germline, CDR1 is SEHNR and CDR2 FQNEAQ (reference sequence). This CDR3 contains 19 residues. V lost 3 bases to trimming and J lost 0 bases, with 22 bases between them. CDR3 nucleotides: TGTGCCAGCAGCTTTGGAGGGATTAGCGGGACAGAGAGCACAGATACGCAGTATTTT. Translating it yields CASSFGGISGTESTDTQYF.

The chain links TRBV4-1 to TRBJ2-1, with D possibly being TRBD2 (7 bases). V was pared by 2 bases and J by 8 bases, with 10 bases between. Germline assignment: CDR1 MGHRA and CDR2 YSYEKL. The CDR3 extends over 13 amino acids. The CDR3 region has the DNA TGCGCCAGCAGCCAATTAGGGGGGGATGAGCAGTTCTTC. Its translation is CASSQLGGDEQFF.

The chain links TRBV18 to TRBJ1-5; 7 nucleotides agree with TRBD1. The V gene end was trimmed by 3 bases and the J gene end by 1 base; junction bases not matched to a gene: 6. This CDR3 spans 16 amino acids. Germline V CDR1 and CDR2: KGHSH, LQKENI. As DNA, the CDR3 is TGTGCCAGCTCACCGGGACAGAGGGTAAGCAATCAGCCCCAGCATTTT. Protein: CASSPGQRVSNQPQHF.

The chain employs TRBV14 and TRBJ2-2; 8 bases fit TRBD1. The CDR3 runs to 15 residues. Trimming cost V 6 bases and J 5 bases; bases outside gene matches: 8. Germline V gene lookup returns CDR1 SGHDN and CDR2 FVKESK. The DNA for the CDR3 is TGTGCCAGCAGTCGGACAGGGACGGTTACCGGGGAGCTGTTTTTT. Amino acids: CASSRTGTVTGELFF.

The chain recombines TRBV7-8 with TRBJ2-3; TRBD2 is a possible D gene (6 bases). Germline V gene data show CDR1 as SGHVS and CDR2 as FQNEAQ. This CDR3 is built from 13 residues. V was cut by 4 bases and J by 11 bases, with 16 bases left in between. CDR3 sequence (DNA): TGTGCCAGCAGCTCCGGAGCGGGCGCGAAGCAGTATTTT. As protein: CASSSGAGAKQYF.

The chain couples TRBV7-2 to TRBJ2-5; 8 nucleotides agree with TRBD1. Germline V gene lookup returns CDR1 SGHTA and CDR2 FQGNSA. The junction had 5 bases not matched to a gene; V was cut back by 4 bases and J by 4 bases. CDR3 size: 14 residues. The CDR3 here is CASSSTTGGETQYF. CDR3 in DNA: TGTGCCAGCAGCTCAACCACAGGGGGAGAGACCCAGTACTTC.

This clone was detected only a few times. This chain connects TRBV7-3 to TRBJ2-7; 8 nucleotides match TRBD2. Per germline, CDR1 SGHTA and CDR2 FQGTGA. Unmatched junction bases numbered 16, after V lost 5 bases and J lost 7 bases. The CDR3 extends over 16 amino acids. The CDR3 nucleotides are TGTGCCAGCAGCCCCCTCGGGAGGGGGATGGGGCTTGAGCAGTACTTC. Residues: CASSPLGRGMGLEQYF.

The rearrangement uses TRBV5-1 and TRBJ2-3; D possibly matches TRBD1 or TRBD2 (5 bases each). With 0 bases removed from V and 2 bases from J, the gap between germline ends came to 7 bases. Germline V gene lookup returns CDR1 SGHRS and CDR2 YFSETQ. This CDR3 is 14 amino acids long. In DNA, the CDR3 is TGCGCCAGCAGCTTGGCGGGGCCCACAGATACGCAGTATTTT. The encoded protein is CASSLAGPTDTQYF.

J is TRBJ1-4 and V is TRBV7-3, with 8 bases identical to TRBD1. Germline values: CDR1 SGHTA, CDR2 FQGTGA. Trimming at V came to 5 bases and at J to 0 bases, leaving 14 bases not matched to a gene. This CDR3 spans 19 amino acids. CDR3 sequence reads: CASSQPTPGGVATNEKLFF. CDR3 bases: TGTGCCAGCAGCCAACCCACCCCAGGGGGCGTTGCAACTAATGAAAAACTGTTTTTT.

Notes on this clone: The sample has other DNA sequences that encode this CDR3 too. The rearrangement joins TRBV28 to TRBJ1-5; D gene unclear. The V gene's germline CDR1 is MDHEN and CDR2 SYDVKM. V lost 3 bases and J lost 4, with 7 bases in between. This CDR3 is 13 amino acids long. The CDR3 region is CASSFGRNQPQHF. CDR3 nucleotides: TGTGCCAGCAGTTTCGGACGGAATCAGCCCCAGCATTTT. The variable domain in full, completed from reference TRBV28 and TRBJ1-5, reads DVKVTQSSRYLVKRTGEKVFLECVQDMDHENMFWYRQDPGLGLRLIYFSYDVKMKEKGDIPEGYSVSREKKERFSLILESASTNQTSMYLCASSFGRNQPQHFGDGTRLSIL.

V gene TRBV5-8 combines with J gene TRBJ1-3; TRBD1 aligns across 7 bases. The CDR3 is 14 amino acids. The V gene end was trimmed by 5 bases and the J gene end by 3 bases; junction bases not matched to a gene: 5. Per germline, CDR1 SGHTS and CDR2 YDEGEE. CDR3 nucleotide sequence: TGTGCCAGCAGTCCGGGACAGAGTGGAAACACCATATATTTT. This translates into CASSPGQSGNTIYF.

The chain carries TRBV28 and TRBJ2-7; D remains ambiguous. V was clipped by 5 bases and J by 6 bases, with 11 bases between them. CDR1 and CDR2 from the germline V gene are MDHEN and SYDVKM. The CDR3 totals 12 residues. Here the CDR3 DNA reads TGTGCCAGCAGTCTGTCGGGCTCCGAGCAGTACTTC. As protein: CASSLSGSEQYF.

The chain combines TRBV5-8 with TRBJ1-2; D ambiguous. The CDR3 spans 12 residues. Trimming removed 0 bases at V and 4 bases at J, with 4 bases between. CDR1 and CDR2 from the germline V gene are SGHTS and YDEGEE. The CDR3 region is CASSLASYGYTF. The CDR3 DNA follows: TGTGCCAGCAGCTTGGCTAGCTATGGCTACACCTTC.

The V call is TRBV7-8, the J call TRBJ2-3, with 9 bases fitting TRBD2. This CDR3 is built from 16 residues. V was clipped by 2 bases and J by 5 bases; unmatched bases: 8. Germline values: CDR1 SGHVS, CDR2 FQNEAQ. Here the CDR3 reads CASSLYSGGLRDTQYF. CDR3 nucleotides: TGTGCCAGCAGCTTATACAGCGGGGGGCTAAGAGATACGCAGTATTTT.